This paragraph reports one T cell receptor (beta chain). Its antigen is unknown. The sample comes from a study of T cell responses to AZD1222 COVID-19 vaccine. Study summary: Pooled samples include second doses given at about 4 or 12 weeks. Overall study results and limits: The number of AZD1222 recipients seropositive at baseline was only six. Donors, mostly white British, included more females; clonal diversity was possibly underestimated. Every sample of the repertoires postdated the peak T cell response.

Produced via immunoSEQ multiplex PCR; TCRdb's table is partial and in-frame only. The sample carries approximately 130,000 clones, around nine tenths recorded once. CDR3 length: 13 residues. V was clipped by 5 bases and J by 5 bases, with 10 bases between them. Per germline, CDR1 SEHNR and CDR2 FQNEAQ (reference sequence). Sequenced material: peripheral blood, taken on day 0 of AZD1222 vaccination. The TCR sequence derives from an adult in good health. V and J are TRBV7-9 and TRBJ1-5; a possible D gene is TRBD1 (5 bases). The CDR3 coding sequence is TGTGCCAGCAGCACCTTGGGGGATCAGCCCCAGCATTTT. Encoded protein: CASSTLGDQPQHF.